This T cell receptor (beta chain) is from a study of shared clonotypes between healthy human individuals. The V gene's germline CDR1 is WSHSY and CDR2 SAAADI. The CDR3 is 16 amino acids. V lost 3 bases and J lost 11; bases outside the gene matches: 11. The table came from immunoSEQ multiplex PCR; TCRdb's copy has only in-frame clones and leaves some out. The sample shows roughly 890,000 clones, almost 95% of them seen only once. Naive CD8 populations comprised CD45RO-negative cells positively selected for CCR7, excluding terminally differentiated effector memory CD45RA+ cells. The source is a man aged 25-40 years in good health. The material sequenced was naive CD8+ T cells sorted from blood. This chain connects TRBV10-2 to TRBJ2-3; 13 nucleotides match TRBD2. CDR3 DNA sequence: TGCGCCAGCAGTGAATCTGGACTAGCGGGAGAGGTTTGGCAGTATTTT. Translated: CASSESGLAGEVWQYF.